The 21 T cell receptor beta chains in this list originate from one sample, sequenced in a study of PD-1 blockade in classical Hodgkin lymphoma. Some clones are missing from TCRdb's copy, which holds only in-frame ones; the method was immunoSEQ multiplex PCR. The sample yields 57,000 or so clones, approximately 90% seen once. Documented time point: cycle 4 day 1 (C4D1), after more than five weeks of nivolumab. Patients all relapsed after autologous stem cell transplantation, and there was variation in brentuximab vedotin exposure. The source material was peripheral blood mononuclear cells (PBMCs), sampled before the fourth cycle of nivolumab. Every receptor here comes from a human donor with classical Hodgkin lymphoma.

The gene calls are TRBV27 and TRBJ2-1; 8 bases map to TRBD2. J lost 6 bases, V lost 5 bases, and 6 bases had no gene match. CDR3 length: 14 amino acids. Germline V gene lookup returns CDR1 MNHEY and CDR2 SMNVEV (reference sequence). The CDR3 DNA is TGTGCCAGCAGTCCACTAGCGGAGTTCAATGAGCAGTTCTTC. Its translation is CASSPLAEFNEQFF.

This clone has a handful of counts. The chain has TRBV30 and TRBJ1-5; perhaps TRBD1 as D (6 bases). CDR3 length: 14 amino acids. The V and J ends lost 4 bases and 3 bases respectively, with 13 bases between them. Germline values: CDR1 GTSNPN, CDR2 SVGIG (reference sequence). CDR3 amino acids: CAWNLGAPNQPQHF. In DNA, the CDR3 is TGTGCCTGGAACCTGGGGGCCCCCAATCAGCCCCAGCATTTT.

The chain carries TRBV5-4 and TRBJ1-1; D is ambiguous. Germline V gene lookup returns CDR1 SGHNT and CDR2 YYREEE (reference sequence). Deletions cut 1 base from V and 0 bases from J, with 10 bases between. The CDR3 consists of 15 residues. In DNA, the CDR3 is TGTGCCAGCAGCTTGATAGGGAGGATGAACACTGAAGCTTTCTTT. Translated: CASSLIGRMNTEAFF.

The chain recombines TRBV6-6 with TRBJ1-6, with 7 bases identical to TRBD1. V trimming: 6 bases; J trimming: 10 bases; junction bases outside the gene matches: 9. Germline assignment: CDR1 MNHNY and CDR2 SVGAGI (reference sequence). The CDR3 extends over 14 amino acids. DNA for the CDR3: TGTGCCAGCAGAAACGGACAGGAGAACTCACCCCTCCACTTT. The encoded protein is CASRNGQENSPLHF.

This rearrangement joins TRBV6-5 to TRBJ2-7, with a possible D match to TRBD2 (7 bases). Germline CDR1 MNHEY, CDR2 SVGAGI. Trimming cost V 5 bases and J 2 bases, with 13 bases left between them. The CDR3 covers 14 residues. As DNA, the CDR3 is TGTGCCAGCAGTCCGGGGGGACACCCCTACGAGCAGTACTTC. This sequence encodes CASSPGGHPYEQYF.

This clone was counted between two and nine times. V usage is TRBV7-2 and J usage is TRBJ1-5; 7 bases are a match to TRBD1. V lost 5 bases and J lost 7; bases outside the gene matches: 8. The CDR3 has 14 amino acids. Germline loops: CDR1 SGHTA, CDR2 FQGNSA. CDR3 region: CASSGRQGSQPQHF. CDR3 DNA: TGTGCCAGCAGCGGGAGACAGGGTTCGCAGCCCCAGCATTTT.

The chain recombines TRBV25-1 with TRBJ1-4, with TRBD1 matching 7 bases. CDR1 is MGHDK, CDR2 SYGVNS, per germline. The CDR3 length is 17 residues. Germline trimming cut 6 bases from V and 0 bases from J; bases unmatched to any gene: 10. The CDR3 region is CASSRQGGITTNEKLFF. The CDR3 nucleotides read TGTGCCAGCAGCCGTCAGGGGGGCATCACAACTAATGAAAAACTGTTTTTT.

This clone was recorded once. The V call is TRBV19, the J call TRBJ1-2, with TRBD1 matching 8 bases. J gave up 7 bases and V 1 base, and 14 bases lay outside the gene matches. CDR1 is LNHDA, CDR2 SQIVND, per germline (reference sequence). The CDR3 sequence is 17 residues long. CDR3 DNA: TGTGCCAGTAGTATAGTTGGGACAGGCGTACTGCTTGTTGGCTACACCTTC. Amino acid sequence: CASSIVGTGVLLVGYTF.

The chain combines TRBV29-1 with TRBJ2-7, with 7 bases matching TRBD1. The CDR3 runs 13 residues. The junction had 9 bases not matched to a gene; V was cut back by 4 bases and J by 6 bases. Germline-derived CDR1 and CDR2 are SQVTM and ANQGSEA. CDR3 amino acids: CSVVNTGVGEQYF. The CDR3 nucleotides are TGCAGCGTTGTAAACACAGGGGTCGGCGAGCAGTACTTC.

The CDR3 bases are TGTGCCAGCAGCTCGCTAGGACAGTACAATGAGCAGTTCTTC. This codes for CASSSLGQYNEQFF. The genes are TRBV7-3 and TRBJ2-1; possible D gene TRBD1, 6 bases. The V end was cut by 4 bases, the J end by 4 bases, with 11 bases between. The CDR3 contains 14 residues. The germline V gene has CDR1 SGHTA and CDR2 FQGTGA.

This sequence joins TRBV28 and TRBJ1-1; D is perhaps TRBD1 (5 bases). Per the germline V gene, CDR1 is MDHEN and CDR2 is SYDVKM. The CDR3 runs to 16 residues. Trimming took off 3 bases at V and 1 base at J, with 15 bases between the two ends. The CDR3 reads CASSFLGESPNTEAFF. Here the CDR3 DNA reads TGTGCCAGCAGTTTTCTAGGGGAATCACCGAACACTGAAGCTTTCTTT.

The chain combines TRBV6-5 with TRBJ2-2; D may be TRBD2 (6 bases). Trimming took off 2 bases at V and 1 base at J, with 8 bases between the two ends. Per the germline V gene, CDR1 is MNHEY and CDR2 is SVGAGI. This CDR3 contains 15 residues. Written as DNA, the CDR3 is TGTGCCAGCAGTTACGCCGGGGGGAACACCGGGGAGCTGTTTTTT. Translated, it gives CASSYAGGNTGELFF.

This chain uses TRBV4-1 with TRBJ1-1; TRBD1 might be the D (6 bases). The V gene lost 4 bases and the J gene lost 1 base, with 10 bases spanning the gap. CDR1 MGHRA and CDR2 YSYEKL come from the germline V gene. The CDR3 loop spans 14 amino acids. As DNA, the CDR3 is TGCGCCAGCAGCCCGGGACACCCGAACACTGAAGCTTTCTTT. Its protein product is CASSPGHPNTEAFF.

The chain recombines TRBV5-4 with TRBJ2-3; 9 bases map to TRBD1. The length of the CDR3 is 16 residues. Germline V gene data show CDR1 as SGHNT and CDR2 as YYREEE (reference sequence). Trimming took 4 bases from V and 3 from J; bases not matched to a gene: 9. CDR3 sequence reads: CASSMGTGRSTDTQYF. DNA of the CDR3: TGTGCCAGCAGCATGGGGACAGGGAGGAGTACAGATACGCAGTATTTT.

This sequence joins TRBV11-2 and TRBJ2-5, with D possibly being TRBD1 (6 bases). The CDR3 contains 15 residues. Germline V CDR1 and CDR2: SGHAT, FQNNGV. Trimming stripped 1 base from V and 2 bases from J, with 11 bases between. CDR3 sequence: CASSLVRGWQETQYF. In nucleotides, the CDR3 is TGTGCCAGCAGCTTAGTGAGGGGGTGGCAAGAGACCCAGTACTTC.

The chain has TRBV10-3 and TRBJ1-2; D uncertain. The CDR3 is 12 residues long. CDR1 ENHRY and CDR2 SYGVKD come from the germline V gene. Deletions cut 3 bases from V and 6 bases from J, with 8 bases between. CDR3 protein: CAISETEDGYTF. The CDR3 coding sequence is TGTGCCATCAGTGAAACAGAGGATGGCTACACCTTC.

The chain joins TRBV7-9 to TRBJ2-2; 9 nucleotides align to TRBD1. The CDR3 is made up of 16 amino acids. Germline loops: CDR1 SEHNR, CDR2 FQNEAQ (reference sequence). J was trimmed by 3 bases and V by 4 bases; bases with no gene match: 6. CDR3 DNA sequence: TGTGCCAGCAGCTCTAACAGGGGGCATTACACCGGGGAGCTGTTTTTT. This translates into CASSSNRGHYTGELFF.

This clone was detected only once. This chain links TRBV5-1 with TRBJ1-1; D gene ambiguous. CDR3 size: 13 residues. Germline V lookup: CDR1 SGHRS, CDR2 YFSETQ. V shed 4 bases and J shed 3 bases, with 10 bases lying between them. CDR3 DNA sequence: TGCGCCAGCAGCCAGGCCACTGACACTGAAGCTTTCTTT. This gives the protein CASSQATDTEAFF.

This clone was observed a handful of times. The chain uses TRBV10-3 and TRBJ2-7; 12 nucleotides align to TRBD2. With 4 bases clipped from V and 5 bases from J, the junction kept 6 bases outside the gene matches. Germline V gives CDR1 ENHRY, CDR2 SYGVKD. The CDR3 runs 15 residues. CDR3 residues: CAISVETSGGDEQYF. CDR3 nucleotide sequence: TGTGCCATCAGTGTGGAGACTAGCGGGGGTGACGAGCAGTACTTC.

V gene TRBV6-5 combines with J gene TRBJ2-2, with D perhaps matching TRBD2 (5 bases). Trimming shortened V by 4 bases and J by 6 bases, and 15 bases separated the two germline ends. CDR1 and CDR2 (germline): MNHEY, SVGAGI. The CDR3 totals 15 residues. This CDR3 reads CASSSTETRAGELFF. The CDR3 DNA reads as TGTGCCAGCAGTTCAACCGAAACTAGAGCCGGGGAGCTGTTTTTT.

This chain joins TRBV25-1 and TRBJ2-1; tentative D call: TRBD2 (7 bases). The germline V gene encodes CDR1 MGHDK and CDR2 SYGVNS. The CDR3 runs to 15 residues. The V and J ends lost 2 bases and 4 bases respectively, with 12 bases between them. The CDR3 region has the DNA TGTGCCAGCAGTGAAGAGGGGGGGACTTACAATGAGCAGTTCTTC. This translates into CASSEEGGTYNEQFF.